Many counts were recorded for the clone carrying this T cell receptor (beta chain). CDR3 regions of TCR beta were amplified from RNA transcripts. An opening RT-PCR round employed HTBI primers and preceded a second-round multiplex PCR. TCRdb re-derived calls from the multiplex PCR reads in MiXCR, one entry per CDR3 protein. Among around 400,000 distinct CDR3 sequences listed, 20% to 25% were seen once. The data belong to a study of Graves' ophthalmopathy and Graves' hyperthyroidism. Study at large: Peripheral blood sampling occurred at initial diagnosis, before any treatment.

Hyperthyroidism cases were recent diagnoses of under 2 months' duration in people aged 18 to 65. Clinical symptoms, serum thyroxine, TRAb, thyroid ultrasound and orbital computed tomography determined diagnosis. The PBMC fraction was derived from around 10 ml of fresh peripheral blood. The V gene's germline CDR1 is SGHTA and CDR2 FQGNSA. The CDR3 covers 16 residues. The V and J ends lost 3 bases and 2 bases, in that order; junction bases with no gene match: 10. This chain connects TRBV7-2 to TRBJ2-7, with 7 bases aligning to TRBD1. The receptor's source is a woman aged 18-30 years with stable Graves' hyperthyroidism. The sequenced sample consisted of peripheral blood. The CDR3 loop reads CASSFPRQGDAYEQYF. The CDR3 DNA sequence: TGTGCCAGCAGCTTCCCTCGACAGGGAGACGCCTACGAGCAGTACTTC.